These T cell receptor beta chains were read from a single sample in a study of early T cells in non-severe SARS-CoV-2 infection. Using its own MiXCR run on the 5' RACE reads, TCRdb lists one record per CDR3 protein. The sample lists around 40,000 distinct CDR3 sequences; roughly a tenth were seen once. Input material: whole blood. These receptor sequences come from an adult who was a healthcare worker with PCR-confirmed SARS-CoV-2 infection or an uninfected control (not recorded which). CDR3s include the opening cysteine and the closing phenylalanine or tryptophan. The D gene is left open where the match is weak. The size entry is marked missing in some rows and otherwise reads once, few, many or a size class.

TRBJ2-4 | - | 14 | TRBV20-1 | TRBD2 | CSANSGGTGNIQYF | TGCAGTGCCAATTCGGGGGGGACTGGAAACATTCAGTACTTC
TRBJ1-1 | many | 13 | TRBV6-6 | - | CASWRAQNTEAFF | TGTGCCAGCTGGCGGGCCCAGAACACTGAAGCTTTCTTT
TRBJ2-7 | many | 17 | TRBV7-9 | TRBD1 | CASSSLQGQGPTYEQYF | TGTGCCAGCAGCTCCCTCCAGGGACAGGGGCCTACCTACGAGCAGTACTTC
TRBJ2-5 | - | 14 | TRBV6-5 | TRBD2 | CASSESGLQETQYF | TGTGCCAGCAGTGAATCGGGACTACAAGAGACCCAGTACTTC
TRBJ2-7 | - | 14 | TRBV7-6 | - | CASSSGDVTYEQYF | TGTGCCAGCAGCTCGGGGGACGTAACCTACGAGCAGTACTTC
TRBJ2-1 | many | 12 | TRBV29-1 | - | CSLSPSYNEQFF | TGCAGCCTGTCCCCTTCCTACAATGAGCAGTTCTTC
TRBJ2-6 | - | 14 | TRBV7-2 | - | CASSVPSGANVLTF | TGTGCCAGCAGCGTGCCCTCTGGGGCCAACGTCCTGACTTTC
TRBJ2-1 | many | 10 | TRBV29-1 | - | CSAASNEQFF | TGCAGCGCCGCGTCTAATGAGCAGTTCTTC
TRBJ1-3 | - | 14 | TRBV6-2/TRBV6-3 | - | CASNPPGSGNTIYF | TGTGCCAGCAACCCTCCCGGATCTGGAAACACCATATATTTT
TRBJ1-2 | many | 14 | TRBV19 | - | CASTPLGTVWPYTF | TGTGCCAGTACCCCACTCGGGACGGTCTGGCCCTACACCTTC
TRBJ2-1 | many | 16 | TRBV6-2/TRBV6-3 | TRBD2 | CASRSEISGSYNEQFF | TGTGCCAGCAGGAGTGAGATTAGCGGGAGCTACAATGAGCAGTTCTTC
TRBJ2-3 | few | 16 | TRBV7-3 | TRBD2 | CASSPSWTSPGNTQYF | TGTGCCAGCAGCCCCTCCTGGACTAGCCCCGGGAATACGCAGTATTTT
TRBJ2-2 | many | 14 | TRBV7-3 | - | CASSLSLVDGELFF | TGTGCCAGCAGCCTAAGCTTGGTTGACGGGGAGCTGTTTTTT
TRBJ1-1 | - | 11 | TRBV2 | - | CASSDHTEAFF | TGTGCCAGCAGTGACCACACTGAAGCTTTCTTT
TRBJ2-7 | few | 16 | TRBV9 | TRBD1 | CASSIWDSELGNEQYF | TGTGCCAGCAGCATATGGGACAGCGAACTAGGAAACGAGCAGTACTTC
TRBJ1-5 | many | 16 | TRBV6-1 | - | CASTLLGSYSNQPQHF | TGTGCCAGCACCCTACTGGGGAGTTATAGCAATCAGCCCCAGCATTTT
TRBJ1-2 | few | 17 | TRBV7-9 | TRBD1 | CASSLARTGIDTDGYTF | TGTGCCAGCAGCTTAGCGCGGACAGGGATAGATACGGATGGCTACACCTTC
TRBJ2-3 | many | 14 | TRBV19 | - | CASSIGQGRDTQYF | TGTGCCAGTAGTATAGGGCAGGGGAGGGATACGCAGTATTTT
TRBJ2-5 | medium-sized | 16 | TRBV7-2 | - | CASSSTGRYRQETQYF | TGTGCCAGCAGCTCCACAGGGCGCTACCGACAAGAGACCCAGTACTTC
TRBJ1-1 | many | 12 | TRBV29-1 | - | CSGVGASSEAFF | TGCAGCGGCGTTGGGGCCAGCTCTGAAGCTTTCTTT
TRBJ1-2 | few | 15 | TRBV11-2 | TRBD1 | CASSPRQGQAYGYTF | TGTGCCAGCAGCCCGCGACAGGGGCAAGCCTATGGCTACACCTTC
TRBJ1-5 | few | 19 | TRBV12-3/TRBV12-4 | - | CASSLPSAREGTLGQPQHF | TGTGCCAGCAGTTTACCCTCAGCAAGGGAGGGGACCCTGGGACAGCCCCAGCATTTT
TRBJ2-1 | many | 17 | TRBV28 | - | CASRPYVTMPPYNEQFF | TGTGCCAGCAGACCCTACGTTACGATGCCCCCTTACAATGAGCAGTTCTTC
TRBJ1-6 | many | 15 | TRBV30 | - | CAWSARTAGRSPLHF | TGTGCCTGGAGCGCCCGGACCGCGGGGCGTTCACCCCTCCACTTT
TRBJ1-1 | - | 12 | TRBV10-3 | - | CAISNRITEAFF | TGTGCCATCAGTAACAGGATCACTGAAGCTTTCTTT
TRBJ2-7 | few | 16 | TRBV18 | TRBD1 | CASSPDGTGVGREQYF | TGTGCCAGCTCACCAGACGGGACAGGGGTGGGTCGTGAGCAGTACTTC
TRBJ2-1 | many | 14 | TRBV20-1 | TRBD2 | CSAKGLAGNNEQFF | TGCAGTGCTAAGGGGCTAGCGGGGAACAATGAGCAGTTCTTC
TRBJ1-1 | - | 11 | TRBV28 | - | CASGSYTEAFF | TGTGCCAGCGGATCCTACACTGAAGCTTTCTTT
TRBJ1-2 | few | 16 | TRBV7-2 | TRBD1 | CASSLGLDRGIYGYTF | TGTGCCAGCAGCTTAGGGCTGGACAGGGGGATTTATGGCTACACCTTC
TRBJ1-2 | few | 17 | TRBV5-5 | - | CASSPRGGEGRAYGYTF | TGTGCCAGCAGCCCCCGGGGGGGTGAGGGAAGGGCCTATGGCTACACCTTC
TRBJ2-4 | many | 15 | TRBV10-3 | - | CAISDVVIAKNIQYF | TGTGCCATCAGTGATGTGGTAATAGCCAAAAACATTCAGTACTTC
TRBJ1-6 | few | 14 | TRBV30 | - | CAWTLSSYNSPLHF | TGTGCCTGGACCCTGAGCTCCTATAATTCACCCCTCCACTTT
TRBJ1-1 | - | 11 | TRBV27 | - | CATSQNTEAFF | TGTGCCACCTCCCAGAACACTGAAGCTTTCTTT
TRBJ1-1 | many | 15 | TRBV10-1 | - | CASSEQGGLNTEAFF | TGCGCCAGCAGTGAGCAGGGAGGGTTGAACACTGAAGCTTTCTTT
TRBJ1-2 | few | 13 | TRBV11-2 | - | CASSLGTAYGYTF | TGTGCCAGCAGCTTAGGGACAGCGTATGGCTACACCTTC
TRBJ1-2 | - | 13 | TRBV2 | - | CASSGSPNYGYTF | TGTGCCAGCAGTGGGTCTCCTAACTATGGCTACACCTTC
TRBJ2-1 | - | 15 | TRBV10-2 | - | CASSAFPSSGNEQFF | TGCGCCAGCAGTGCGTTTCCTAGCTCGGGCAATGAGCAGTTCTTC
TRBJ1-6 | - | 15 | TRBV20-1 | - | CSSRDLRQINSPLHF | TGCAGTTCTAGAGATTTGAGGCAGATTAATTCACCCCTCCACTTT
TRBJ2-3 | many | 15 | TRBV10-1 | - | CASSKQVGSTDTQYF | TGCGCCAGTTCGAAACAGGTCGGAAGTACAGATACGCAGTATTTT
TRBJ2-1 | few | 13 | TRBV10-3 | - | CAISRDFGDEQFF | TGTGCCATCAGCAGGGACTTTGGGGATGAGCAGTTCTTC
TRBJ1-6 | - | 17 | TRBV2 | TRBD1 | CASRGGQAARYNSPLHF | TGTGCCAGCAGGGGGGGACAGGCAGCTAGATATAATTCACCCCTCCACTTT
TRBJ1-5 | - | 13 | TRBV4-1 | - | CASSHQGNQPQHF | TGCGCCAGCAGCCACCAGGGCAATCAGCCCCAGCATTTT
TRBJ2-1 | few | 15 | TRBV20-1 | TRBD1 | CSATRAGTGSNEQFF | TGCAGTGCTACCAGGGCGGGGACAGGGAGTAATGAGCAGTTCTTC
TRBJ1-1 | many | 14 | TRBV29-1 | - | CSASAGAGNTEAFF | TGCAGCGCCTCGGCAGGGGCCGGAAACACTGAAGCTTTCTTT
TRBJ1-1 | - | 13 | TRBV7-3 | - | CASSLRSDTEAFF | TGTGCCAGCAGCTTAAGATCGGACACTGAAGCTTTCTTT
TRBJ2-7 | - | 16 | TRBV29-1 | - | CSVEGRSDRNSYEQYF | TGCAGCGTTGAAGGTCGGAGCGACAGGAACTCCTACGAGCAGTACTTC
TRBJ1-6 | - | 16 | TRBV18 | TRBD1 | CASSPPSTGANSPLHF | TGTGCCAGCTCACCACCGTCGACAGGGGCGAATTCACCCCTCCACTTT
TRBJ1-1 | - | 22 | TRBV7-9 | - | CASSPVTGLRLRKDYMNTEAFF | TGTGCCAGCAGCCCAGTTACAGGGCTCCGACTTAGGAAGGATTACATGAACACTGAAGCTTTCTTT